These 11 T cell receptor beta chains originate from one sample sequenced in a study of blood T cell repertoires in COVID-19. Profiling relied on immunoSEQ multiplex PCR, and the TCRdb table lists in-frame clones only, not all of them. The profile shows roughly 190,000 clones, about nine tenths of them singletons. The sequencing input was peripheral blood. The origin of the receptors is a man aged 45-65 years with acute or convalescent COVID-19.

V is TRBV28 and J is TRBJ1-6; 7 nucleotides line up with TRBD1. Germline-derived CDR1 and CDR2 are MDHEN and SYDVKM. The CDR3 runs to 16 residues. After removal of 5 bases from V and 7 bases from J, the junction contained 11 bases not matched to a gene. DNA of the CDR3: TGTGCCAGCAGTAACGGAGGGGGCCCGCGGAATTCACCCCTCCACTTT. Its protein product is CASSNGGGPRNSPLHF.

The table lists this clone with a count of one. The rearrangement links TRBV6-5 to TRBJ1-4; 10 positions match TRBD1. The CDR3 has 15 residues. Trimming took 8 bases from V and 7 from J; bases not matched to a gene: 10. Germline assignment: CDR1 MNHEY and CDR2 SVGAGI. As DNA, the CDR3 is TGTGCCAGCCAATACAGACAGGGGGCGACTGAAAAACTGTTTTTT. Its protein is CASQYRQGATEKLFF.

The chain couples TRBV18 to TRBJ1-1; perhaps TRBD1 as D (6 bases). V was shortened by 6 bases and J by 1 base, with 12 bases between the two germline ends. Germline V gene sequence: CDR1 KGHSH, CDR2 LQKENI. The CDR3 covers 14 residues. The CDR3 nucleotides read TGTGCCAGCTCTCGACAGGAAACGAACACTGAAGCTTTCTTT. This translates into CASSRQETNTEAFF.

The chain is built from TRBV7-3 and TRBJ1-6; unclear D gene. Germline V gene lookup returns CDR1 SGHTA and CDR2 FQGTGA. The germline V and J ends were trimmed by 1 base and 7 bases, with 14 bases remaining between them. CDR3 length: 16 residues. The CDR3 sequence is CASSLNEAGLNSPLHF. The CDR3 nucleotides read TGTGCCAGCAGCTTAAATGAGGCAGGACTAAATTCACCCCTCCACTTT.

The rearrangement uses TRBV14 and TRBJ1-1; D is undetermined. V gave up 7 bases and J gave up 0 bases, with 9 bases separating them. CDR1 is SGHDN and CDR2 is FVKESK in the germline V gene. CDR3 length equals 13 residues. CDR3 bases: TGTGCCAGCAAGCAGGATATGAACACTGAAGCTTTCTTT. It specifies CASKQDMNTEAFF.

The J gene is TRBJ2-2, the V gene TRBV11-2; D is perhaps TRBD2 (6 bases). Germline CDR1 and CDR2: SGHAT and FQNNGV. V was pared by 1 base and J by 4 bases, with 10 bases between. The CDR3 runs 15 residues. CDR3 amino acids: CASSLGLVFTGELFF. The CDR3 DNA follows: TGTGCCAGCAGCTTAGGACTAGTTTTCACCGGGGAGCTGTTTTTT.

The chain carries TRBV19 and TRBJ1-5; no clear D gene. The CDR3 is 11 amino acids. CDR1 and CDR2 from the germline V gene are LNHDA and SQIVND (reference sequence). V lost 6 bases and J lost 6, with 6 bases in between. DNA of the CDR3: TGTGCCAGTAGGGGAGTTCAGCCCCAGCATTTT. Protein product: CASRGVQPQHF.

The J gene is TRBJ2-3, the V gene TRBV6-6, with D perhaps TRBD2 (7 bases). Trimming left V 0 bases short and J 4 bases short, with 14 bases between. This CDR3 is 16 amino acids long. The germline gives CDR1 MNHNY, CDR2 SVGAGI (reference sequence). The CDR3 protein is CASSYSGGAGSDTQYF. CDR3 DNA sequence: TGTGCCAGCAGTTACTCTGGGGGGGCGGGATCAGATACGCAGTATTTT.

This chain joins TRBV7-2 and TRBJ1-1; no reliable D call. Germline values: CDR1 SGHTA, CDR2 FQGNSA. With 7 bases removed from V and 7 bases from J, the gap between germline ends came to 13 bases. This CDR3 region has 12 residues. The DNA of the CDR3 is TGTGCCAGCATCTATTTCCCAGGTGAAGCTTTCTTT. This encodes CASIYFPGEAFF. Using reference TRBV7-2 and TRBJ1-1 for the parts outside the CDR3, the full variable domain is GAGVSQSPSNKVTEKGKDVELRCDPISGHTALYWYRQSLGQGLEFLIYFQGNSAPDKSGLPSDRFSAERTGGSVSTLTIQRTQQEDSAVYLCASIYFPGEAFFGQGTRLTVV.

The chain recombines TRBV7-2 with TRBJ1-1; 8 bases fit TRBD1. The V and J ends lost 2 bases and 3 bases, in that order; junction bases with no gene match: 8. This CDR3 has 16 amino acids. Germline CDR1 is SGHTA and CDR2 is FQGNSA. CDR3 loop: CASSLFGGTGDTEAFF. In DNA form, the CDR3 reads TGTGCCAGCAGCTTATTTGGAGGGACAGGAGACACTGAAGCTTTCTTT.

The CDR3 DNA reads as TGTGCCAGCAGCCGTACGGGACAGGGCACAGATACGCAGTATTTT. As protein: CASSRTGQGTDTQYF. The V and J genes are TRBV11-1 and TRBJ2-3; 8 bases match TRBD1. Germline loops: CDR1 SGHAT, CDR2 FQDESV (reference sequence). The CDR3 contains 15 residues. V dropped 5 bases and J dropped 1; count of bases not matched to a gene: 5.